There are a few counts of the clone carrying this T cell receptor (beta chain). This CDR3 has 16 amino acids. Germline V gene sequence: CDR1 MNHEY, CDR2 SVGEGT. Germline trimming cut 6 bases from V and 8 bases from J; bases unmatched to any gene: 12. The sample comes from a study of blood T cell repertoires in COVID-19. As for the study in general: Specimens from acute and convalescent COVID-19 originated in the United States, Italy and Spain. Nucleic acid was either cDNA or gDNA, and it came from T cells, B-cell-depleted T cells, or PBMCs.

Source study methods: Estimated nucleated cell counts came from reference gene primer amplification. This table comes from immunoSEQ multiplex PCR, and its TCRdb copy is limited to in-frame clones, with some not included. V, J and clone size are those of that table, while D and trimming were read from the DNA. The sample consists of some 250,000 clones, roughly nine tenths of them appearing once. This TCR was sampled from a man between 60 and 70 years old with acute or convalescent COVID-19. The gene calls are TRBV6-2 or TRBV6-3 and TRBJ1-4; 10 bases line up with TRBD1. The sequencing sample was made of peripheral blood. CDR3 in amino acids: CASSPPPGQGREKLFF. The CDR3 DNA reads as TGTGCCAGCAGCCCCCCGCCGGGACAGGGGAGAGAAAAACTGTTTTTT.